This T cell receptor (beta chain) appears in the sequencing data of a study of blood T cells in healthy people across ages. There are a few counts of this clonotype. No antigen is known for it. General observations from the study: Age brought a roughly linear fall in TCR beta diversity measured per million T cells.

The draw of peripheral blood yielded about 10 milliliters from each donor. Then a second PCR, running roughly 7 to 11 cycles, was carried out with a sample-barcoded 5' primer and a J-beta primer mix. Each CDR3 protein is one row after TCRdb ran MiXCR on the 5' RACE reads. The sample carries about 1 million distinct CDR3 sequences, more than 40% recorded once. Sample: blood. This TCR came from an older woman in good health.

The DNA for the CDR3 is TGTGCCAGCAGTGAGGATACAGCGGGAGCGCATGAGCAGTTCTTC. It codes for CASSEDTAGAHEQFF. This sequence joins TRBV2 and TRBJ2-1; the match to TRBD2 covers 8 bases. Germline trimming cut 3 bases from V and 8 bases from J; bases unmatched to any gene: 9. Germline CDR1 SNHLY, CDR2 FYNNEI. The CDR3 is made up of 15 amino acids.